This TCR beta chain appears in the sequencing data of a study of cytomegalovirus exposure and HLA in healthy donors. Findings and limits, study-wide: Researchers catalogued about 150 TCR beta chains as cytomegalovirus-associated. As was reported, the classifier diagnosed cytomegalovirus status with high specificity and sensitivity.

The V gene end was trimmed by 0 bases and the J gene end by 1 base; junction bases not matched to a gene: 0. CDR1 is SGHRS and CDR2 is YFSETQ in the germline V gene. CDR3 length: 14 amino acids. PCR employed 60 Vbeta and 13 Jbeta primers. Profiled with immunoSEQ multiplex PCR; TCRdb holds only in-frame clones, not every one. The sample contains around 130,000 clones, about four fifths of which appear only once. A word on this clone: What it binds is unknown.

The sample was PBMCs. The gene calls are TRBV5-1 and TRBJ1-1; the match to TRBD1 covers 7 bases. This clonotype was obtained from a man aged 30 to 39 in good health and CMV-seronegative. CDR3 nucleotide sequence: TGCGCCAGCAGCTTGGCAGGGGGGAACACTGAAGCTTTCTTT. Residues: CASSLAGGNTEAFF.